Described below is a single T cell receptor beta chain sequence and its context. Its antigen target is currently unknown. Per-base qualities were not stored, and no clone one base away is much larger. This sample was included in a study of siplizumab effects on memory and regulatory T cells (dated by TCRdb to the late 2010s). With respect to the entire study: The study examined how the anti-CD2 antibody siplizumab affects alloreactive T-cell subsets in allogeneic mixed lymphocyte reactions built from human PBMCs. Broad study findings and their caveats: In reactions with siplizumab, an average of about 69% of mappable alloreactive CD4+ clones were Treg-derived, compared with approximately 29% in control reactions. Compared with memory T cells, unstimulated naive T cells appeared more diverse, and naive cells seemed to make a substantial contribution to the alloresponse. Sequences below about 10^-5 frequency were poorly captured, so only a minor fraction of alloreactive clones could be mapped to unstimulated subsets. The suppressive function of proliferating Tregs from siplizumab cultures was not functionally confirmed. The cumulative frequency of alloreactive sequences traceable to unstimulated CD4+ memory T cells was significantly reduced by siplizumab. Roughly 80-95% of proliferating CD4+ or CD8+ clones could not be assigned a naive or memory phenotype.

V lost 8 bases and J lost 7 bases, and the count of bases not matched to a germline gene is 6. The CDR3 covers 14 residues, taking in both the cysteine and the phenylalanine. Of all the DNA, just the CDR3 is kept, 42 bases in frame from base 1. Via the germline V gene (reference sequence), CDR1 is LNHDA and CDR2 SQIVND. To prepare the library, the immunoSEQ multiplex PCR assay was applied. Approximately 100,000 TCR templates per sample were assayed on the deep sequencing platform. Genomic DNA extracted from sorted T cells was the material used for TCRbeta CDR3 sequencing. Turning to the authors' computational methods: The R programming language was used for clonal analysis of the TCRbeta CDR3 data. Alloreactive CD4+ and CD8+ clones were identified by comparing unstimulated samples to CFSE-low samples taken after the reaction. Alloreactive CD4+ clones were assigned to regulatory or non-regulatory origin by matching sequences to sorted unstimulated Treg and non-Treg repertoires. As stored in TCRdb, this immuneACCESS dataset retains in-frame rearrangements with V and J assigned. A fraction of the clones does not appear; measured against another copy, unresolved V genes explain less than half of the discrepancy, and the remainder lacks a known reason. V and J calls and clone size come straight from that table; D and trimming were deduced from the DNA. In all, the sample holds roughly 100,000 clones, and roughly 91% of those were seen once. The ten largest account for 0.25% to 0.35% of the sample.

TCRbeta CDR3 sequencing was performed on sorted unstimulated T cells and on proliferating T cells recovered from mixed lymphocyte reactions. Fresh whole blood from more than 8 HLA-typed healthy donors was used as the source from which PBMCs were isolated. The sequence joins TRBV19 to TRBJ1-5; the junction holds 12 bases that match TRBD1. The sample was CD4+ T cells sorted from blood. The TCR comes from a human donor in good health. The DNA sequence reads TGTGCCAGTTCCGGGACAGGGGGCGCCCAGCCCCAGCATTTT. The resulting protein is CASSGTGGAQPQHF.